A selection of T cell receptor beta chains follows, all from one sample in a study of cytomegalovirus exposure and HLA in healthy donors. TCRdb keeps only in-frame clones here, not all; method: immunoSEQ multiplex PCR. The sample includes 250,000 to 350,000 clones, roughly 87% of them seen just once. The specimen was PBMCs. Receptors were obtained from a woman aged 25 to 39 in good health and CMV-seropositive. Both conserved end residues are trimmed from each CDR3. The D gene is left open where the match is weak.

cdr3_aa d_call v_call
ASSYTLNAEAF . TRBV2
ASSQGRGYGYT . TRBV14
ASSLRRGRLEPYGYT . TRBV27
AIGQGLSYEQY . TRBV10-3
ASSDSIGPNEQF . TRBV6-4
ASSDGTGHSNQPQH TRBD1 TRBV6-1
ASSPGQKETQY TRBD1 TRBV2
ASSEWARGNEQF . TRBV2
ASSRFSSGSYNEQF TRBD2 TRBV10-2
ASSLTGSPRTPYEQY . TRBV7-2
ASSQGANTEAF TRBD1 TRBV5-5
ASSPGQGNQPQH . TRBV18
SVALSGDFSRTDTQY . TRBV29-1
ASSLGTGGYNEQF . TRBV5-1
ASSSPGQGSYEQY TRBD1 TRBV5-6
ASSPTGGRPSGANVLT TRBD1 TRBV28
ASRPLAGESYNEQF TRBD2 TRBV27
SGTGNYGYT TRBD1 TRBV29-1
ASSPNRGQIQPQH TRBD1 TRBV6-1
ASSPKQGGTEAF . TRBV4-3
ASSQVGGGLGQRNTEAF TRBD1 TRBV4-3
AWSVPHRWGNQPQH . TRBV30
ASRDRTQNTGELF TRBD1 TRBV6-5
ASSLVLGQGAGAF TRBD1 TRBV5-1
ASSLRGALGYEQY . TRBV28
ASSTSLGGYT . TRBV27
ASKPEGQVYGYT TRBD1 TRBV6-1